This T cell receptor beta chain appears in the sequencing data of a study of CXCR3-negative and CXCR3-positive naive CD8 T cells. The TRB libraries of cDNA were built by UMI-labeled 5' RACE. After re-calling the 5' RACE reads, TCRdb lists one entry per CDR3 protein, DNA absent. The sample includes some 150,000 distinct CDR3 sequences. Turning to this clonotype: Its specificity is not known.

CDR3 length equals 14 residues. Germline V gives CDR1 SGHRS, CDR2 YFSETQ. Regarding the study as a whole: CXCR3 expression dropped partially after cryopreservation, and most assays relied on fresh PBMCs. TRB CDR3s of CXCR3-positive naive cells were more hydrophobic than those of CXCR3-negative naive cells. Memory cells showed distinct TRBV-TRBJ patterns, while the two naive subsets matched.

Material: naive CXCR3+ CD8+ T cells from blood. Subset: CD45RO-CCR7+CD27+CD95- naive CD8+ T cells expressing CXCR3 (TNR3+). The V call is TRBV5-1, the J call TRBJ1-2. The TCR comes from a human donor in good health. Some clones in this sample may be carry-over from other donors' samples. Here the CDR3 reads CASSPNTAGYGYTF.